This T cell receptor (beta chain) originates from a study of CD8 T cells in Susac syndrome. CD8+ and CD4+ blood T cells underwent TCR beta sequencing. The authors negatively isolated CD8+ and CD4+ T cells and FACS-enriched TEMRA cells. When the RNA was reverse transcribed, random hexamers were used with an input of about 0.5 to 1 ug. Multiplex immunoSEQ PCR targeted 54 Vbeta and 13 Jbeta TCR beta segments. In TCRdb, the immunoSEQ multiplex PCR reads were re-called with MiXCR into one record per CDR3 protein. The sample records roughly 160,000 distinct CDR3 sequences, over 85% being singletons. The CDR3 contains 15 residues. From germline, CDR1 is MNHEY and CDR2 SVGAGI. Germline trimming cut 3 bases from V and 5 bases from J; bases unmatched to any gene: 6.

The TCR sequence derives from a human donor in good health. V is TRBV6-5 and J is TRBJ1-1, with TRBD1 matching 10 bases. What was sequenced was CD4+ T cells from PBMCs. The CDR3 nucleotides read TGTGCCAGCAGTTATTGGGGGACAGGGGAAACTGAAGCTTTCTTT. It translates to CASSYWGTGETEAFF.